The 4 T cell receptor beta chains given below trace back to one sample, sequenced in a study of identical twins. TCRdb processed the 5' RACE reads anew with MiXCR; each CDR3 protein has one entry. The data contain about 730,000 distinct CDR3 sequences, 20% to 25% of them singletons. The same sample was also studied in work on T cells expressing NK-cell markers.

The sequencing input was PBMCs. Receptor source: a woman between 18 and 29 years old in good health.

The J gene is TRBJ2-3, the V gene TRBV4-3; no reliable D call. CDR3 length: 15 residues. Trimming left V 6 bases short and J 0 bases short, with 13 bases between. The germline V gene encodes CDR1 LGHNA and CDR2 YSLEER. CDR3 residues: CASSPFYTSTDTQYF. CDR3 nucleotides: TGCGCCAGCAGTCCTTTCTACACTAGCACAGATACGCAGTATTTT.

This clonotype was observed many times. The chain combines TRBV3-1 with TRBJ2-7, with TRBD2 as a possible D gene (6 bases). V shed 8 bases and J shed 5 bases, with 16 bases lying between them. The germline V gene encodes CDR1 LGHDT and CDR2 YNNKEL (reference sequence). This CDR3 contains 13 residues. The CDR3 spells CASHTAGTNEQYF. CDR3 coding DNA: TGTGCCAGCCACACGGCGGGGACCAACGAGCAGTACTTC.

The chain combines TRBV6-1 with TRBJ2-1; perhaps TRBD2 as D (7 bases). The CDR3 covers 14 residues. Trimming took 8 bases from V and 8 from J, leaving 19 bases between them. From germline, CDR1 is MNHNS and CDR2 SASEGT. DNA for the CDR3: TGTGCCAGCGGGGACGGGGGGCGCCCTGATGAGCAGTTCTTC. Translated: CASGDGGRPDEQFF.

The chain uses TRBV20-1 and TRBJ2-1; a weak D match, TRBD2 (6 bases). Germline CDR1 DFQATT, CDR2 SNEGSKA (reference sequence). This CDR3 region has 15 residues. The V end was cut by 0 bases, the J end by 2 bases, with 11 bases between. The DNA of the CDR3 is TGCAGTGCTAGAGATTTACTAGCCCCCTACAATGAGCAGTTCTTC. The encoded protein is CSARDLLAPYNEQFF.